A selection of T cell receptor beta chains follows, all from one sample in a study of T-cell memory formation after mild COVID-19. TCRdb reanalysed the 5' RACE reads using MiXCR and keeps one entry per CDR3 protein. The sample records some 440,000 distinct CDR3 sequences, around a quarter being singletons. The sequenced sample consisted of PBMCs or a T cell subset sorted from them (not recorded which). These receptors were taken from an adult woman who had mild COVID-19 (a few samples of this study predate the infection). Cell type and time point are not known. Both conserved end residues are part of each CDR3. Each record gives: D gene, V gene, J gene, clone size, CDR3 protein, CDR3 DNA. A D gene is named only where the DNA matches it firmly. Some rows have no size entry. The others give once, few or many, or a class for an expanded clone.

TRBD1	TRBV2	TRBJ2-1	-	CASSVGQVGGEQFF	TGTGCCAGCAGTGTTGGACAGGTAGGCGGTGAGCAGTTCTTC
TRBD1	TRBV12-3/TRBV12-4	TRBJ2-2	-	CASSRDRGLGGELFF	TGTGCCAGCAGCCGGGACAGGGGGCTTGGCGGGGAGCTGTTTTTT
TRBD1	TRBV7-2	TRBJ2-3	few	CASSSAYRGRTDTQYF	TGTGCCAGCAGCTCCGCCTACAGGGGTCGCACAGATACGCAGTATTTT
TRBD1	TRBV4-2	TRBJ2-7	-	CASSPRTGVGEQYF	TGTGCCAGCAGCCCACGGACAGGGGTTGGGGAGCAGTACTTC
-	TRBV9	TRBJ2-3	-	CASSFGTSFDTQYF	TGTGCCAGCAGCTTCGGGACGTCCTTCGATACGCAGTATTTT
-	TRBV4-3	TRBJ2-3	many	CASSQDLQGWTDTQYF	TGCGCCAGCAGCCAAGATTTGCAGGGTTGGACAGATACGCAGTATTTT
-	TRBV5-1	TRBJ1-1	-	CASSLFEGTNTEAFF	TGCGCCAGCAGCTTGTTCGAAGGGACGAACACTGAAGCTTTCTTT
TRBD2	TRBV7-9	TRBJ2-7	many	CASSSSSGRWYEQYF	TGTGCCAGCAGCTCCTCTAGCGGGAGATGGTACGAGCAGTACTTC
-	TRBV5-1	TRBJ2-5	few	CASSFGGSYQETQYF	TGCGCCAGCAGCTTCGGGGGATCCTACCAAGAGACCCAGTACTTC
TRBD2	TRBV5-1	TRBJ2-5	few	CASSGGLAGRAHTQYF	TGCGCCAGCAGCGGGGGACTAGCGGGCCGAGCGCACACCCAGTACTTC
-	TRBV7-9	TRBJ1-1	-	CASSSGTRGANTEAFF	TGTGCCAGCAGCTCTGGGACTCGGGGGGCCAACACTGAAGCTTTCTTT
TRBD1	TRBV30	TRBJ2-1	few	CAWSVHRDRVGQFF	TGTGCCTGGAGTGTACACCGGGACAGGGTGGGGCAGTTCTTC
TRBD1	TRBV6-5	TRBJ2-7	-	CASSRITGDEQYF	TGTGCCAGCAGTCGGATAACAGGGGACGAGCAGTACTTC
-	TRBV18	TRBJ2-7	-	CASSPSGYYYEQYF	TGTGCCAGCTCACCCAGCGGCTATTACTACGAGCAGTACTTC
-	TRBV9	TRBJ2-4	few	CASSPRSAKNIQYF	TGTGCCAGCAGCCCCCGTTCGGCCAAAAACATTCAGTACTTC
-	TRBV6-5	TRBJ2-7	-	CASSLQAGWEQYF	TGTGCCAGCAGCCTACAGGCAGGGTGGGAGCAGTACTTC
-	TRBV5-8	TRBJ1-1	-	CASSLRRRDTEAFF	TGTGCCAGCAGCTTGAGAAGGCGGGACACTGAAGCTTTCTTT
-	TRBV5-1	TRBJ2-3	-	CASSSSPAPDTQYF	TGCGCCAGCAGCTCTTCCCCGGCCCCAGATACGCAGTATTTT
-	TRBV5-5	TRBJ2-2	-	CASSVRAAGPGELFF	TGTGCCAGCAGCGTGCGGGCCGCCGGACCCGGGGAGCTGTTTTTT
TRBD2	TRBV12-3/TRBV12-4	TRBJ2-1	few	CASSFLRPWTSGMSNVYNEQFF	TGTGCCAGCAGTTTTCTGCGGCCTTGGACTAGCGGGATGTCTAATGTCTACAATGAGCAGTTCTTC
TRBD1	TRBV19	TRBJ1-5	few	CASSGTTGGFNQPQHF	TGTGCCAGTAGTGGAACGACAGGGGGATTCAATCAGCCCCAGCATTTT
-	TRBV6-2/TRBV6-3	TRBJ2-7	few	CASGYRPRGAYEQYF	TGTGCCAGCGGGTATAGACCGCGCGGAGCCTACGAGCAGTACTTC
TRBD1	TRBV11-2	TRBJ1-2	once	CASSLVGTGGWGYTF	TGTGCCAGCAGCTTAGTCGGGACAGGGGGCTGGGGCTACACCTTC
-	TRBV4-1	TRBJ2-1	-	CASSLRAGGLNEQFF	TGCGCCAGCAGTCTACGGGCCGGGGGATTGAATGAGCAGTTCTTC
-	TRBV7-2	TRBJ2-7	-	CASSSRTLYEQYF	TGTGCCAGCAGCTCGCGCACCCTCTACGAGCAGTACTTC
TRBD1	TRBV7-9	TRBJ2-1	few	CASSLVGTGNNEQFF	TGTGCCAGCAGCTTAGTAGGGACAGGGAACAATGAGCAGTTCTTC
-	TRBV6-6	TRBJ2-7	few	CASRYGEYEQYF	TGTGCCAGCAGATATGGGGAATACGAGCAGTACTTC
TRBD1	TRBV18	TRBJ1-4	few	CASSLQGGIEKLFF	TGTGCCAGCTCACTACAGGGGGGCATCGAAAAACTGTTTTTT
-	TRBV6-5	TRBJ1-6	-	CASRAQGSYNSPLHF	TGTGCCAGCAGAGCGCAGGGGTCCTATAATTCACCCCTCCACTTT
-	TRBV12-3/TRBV12-4	TRBJ2-3	-	CASSRDGFTDTQYF	TGTGCCAGCAGCCGGGACGGCTTCACAGATACGCAGTATTTT
TRBD2	TRBV29-1	TRBJ2-7	-	CSVEERGLAGGNSYEQYF	TGCAGCGTTGAAGAACGGGGACTAGCGGGAGGTAACTCCTACGAGCAGTACTTC